What follows are 24 T cell receptor beta chains derived from one specimen sequenced in a study of OX40 agonist ivuxolimab in advanced cancers. Repertoires were generated with immunoSEQ multiplex PCR, while TCRdb's copy carries only in-frame clones and drops some. The data hold 60,000 to 70,000 clones, with 85% to 90% observed a single time. Sequences were derived from CD4+ or CD8+ T cells sorted from blood, sampled in a trial of the OX40 agonist ivuxolimab. Receptors originate from an adult with an advanced solid tumor such as melanoma, head and neck, liver or kidney cancer.

The chain has TRBV19 and TRBJ1-5; D perhaps matches TRBD1 (6 bases). The CDR3 has 14 residues. Trimming took off 4 bases at V and 3 bases at J, with 10 bases between the two ends. The germline gives CDR1 LNHDA, CDR2 SQIVND (reference sequence). Here the CDR3 DNA reads TGTGCCAGTAGTAGGACAGCCGACAATCAGCCCCAGCATTTT. This codes for CASSRTADNQPQHF.

This chain uses TRBV15 with TRBJ1-6; no clear D. CDR1 LNHNV and CDR2 YYDKDF come from the germline V gene (reference sequence). V was clipped by 3 bases and J by 4 bases, with 10 bases between them. This CDR3 has 15 residues. The CDR3 loop is CATSRERFYNSPLHF. DNA of the CDR3: TGTGCCACCAGCAGGGAGAGATTTTATAATTCACCCCTCCACTTT.

The chain uses TRBV27 and TRBJ2-7; 7 bases agree with TRBD1. Germline V lookup: CDR1 MNHEY, CDR2 SMNVEV (reference sequence). The junction had 11 bases not matched to a gene; V was cut back by 8 bases and J by 1 base. The CDR3 totals 15 residues. The DNA for the CDR3 is TGTGCCAGCGGGCGATCCGGGACAGCTTCCTACGAGCAGTACTTC. Residues: CASGRSGTASYEQYF.

V usage is TRBV5-1 and J usage is TRBJ1-1; possible D gene TRBD1, 5 bases. CDR1 SGHRS and CDR2 YFSETQ come from the germline V gene. CDR3 size: 12 residues. V lost 4 bases to trimming and J lost 8 bases, with 12 bases between them. The CDR3 bases are TGCGCCAGCAGCCGGGGCTCAGGGGAAGCTTTCTTT. Protein product: CASSRGSGEAFF.

The chain couples TRBV19 to TRBJ1-2; D is unresolved. The CDR3 is 17 amino acids. V lost 3 bases, J lost 3 bases, and 20 bases lay in between. Per the germline V gene, CDR1 is LNHDA and CDR2 is SQIVND (reference sequence). CDR3 sequence: CASSMDRGETTYYGYTF. The CDR3 DNA follows: TGTGCCAGTAGTATGGACCGCGGAGAGACGACGTACTATGGCTACACCTTC. The full variable domain, in which reference TRBV19 and TRBJ1-2 provide the parts outside the CDR3, is DGGITQSPKYLFRKEGQNVTLSCEQNLNHDAMYWYRQDPGQGLRLIYYSQIVNDFQKGDIAEGYSVSREKKESFPLTVTSAQKNPTAFYLCASSMDRGETTYYGYTFGSGTRLTVV.

The chain uses TRBV7-8 and TRBJ2-1; no clear D gene. Germline V gene lookup returns CDR1 SGHVS and CDR2 FQNEAQ. This CDR3 comprises 16 residues. Trimming cost V 5 bases and J 0 bases, with 14 bases left between them. The CDR3 loop reads CASSHEAVSSYNEQFF. DNA of the CDR3: TGTGCCAGCAGCCACGAGGCGGTGAGCTCCTACAATGAGCAGTTCTTC.

V gene TRBV27 combines with J gene TRBJ1-5; D uncertain. Germline V CDR1 and CDR2: MNHEY, SMNVEV (reference sequence). This CDR3 region has 13 residues. V was cut by 6 bases and J by 3 bases, with 9 bases left in between. CDR3 sequence: CASRASFNQPQHF. The DNA of the CDR3 is TGTGCCAGCAGGGCGAGCTTCAATCAGCCCCAGCATTTT.

This chain links TRBV25-1 with TRBJ2-2; D remains ambiguous. V dropped 2 bases and J dropped 3 bases, with 10 bases sitting between them. Germline CDR1 is MGHDK and CDR2 is SYGVNS. The CDR3 length is 15 residues. CDR3 nucleotide sequence: TGTGCCAGCAGTGAAGGTTCTACCCACACCGGGGAGCTGTTTTTT. Translation gives CASSEGSTHTGELFF.

This chain links TRBV18 with TRBJ1-5; D is undetermined. Trimming shortened V by 5 bases and J by 1 base, and 3 bases separated the two germline ends. CDR3 length equals 12 residues. CDR1 and CDR2 (germline): KGHSH, LQKENI. The CDR3 DNA reads TGTGCCAGCTCAGAGAGCAATCAGCCCCAGCATTTT. Translated, it gives CASSESNQPQHF. The complete variable domain, with remaining parts taken from reference TRBV18 and TRBJ1-5, reads NAGVMQNPRHLVRRRGQEARLRCSPMKGHSHVYWYRQLPEEGLKFMVYLQKENIIDESGMPKERFSAEFPKEGPSILRIQQVVRGDSAAYFCASSESNQPQHFGDGTRLSIL.

The V call is TRBV2, the J call TRBJ2-6; D is ambiguous. Germline V gene lookup returns CDR1 SNHLY and CDR2 FYNNEI. The CDR3 contains 15 residues. Between the trimmed V and J ends, which lost 6 bases and 0 bases, there was a span of 9 bases. The CDR3 loop is CASRSINSGANVLTF. CDR3 coding DNA: TGTGCCAGCAGGAGCATTAACTCTGGGGCCAACGTCCTGACTTTC.

This chain links TRBV28 with TRBJ1-1; no firm D call. Trimming removed 1 base from V and 1 base from J, with 10 bases in between. Germline values: CDR1 MDHEN, CDR2 SYDVKM. The length of the CDR3 is 15 residues. This CDR3 reads CASSLLGIGNTEAFF. The CDR3, as DNA: TGTGCCAGCAGTTTATTAGGGATCGGGAACACTGAAGCTTTCTTT.

The V call is TRBV7-2, the J call TRBJ2-3; D is undetermined. CDR3 length equals 14 residues. CDR1 is SGHTA and CDR2 is FQGNSA in the germline V gene. Trimming removed 1 base from V and 4 bases from J, with 9 bases in between. The CDR3 loop reads CASSLVGPPDTQYF. In DNA form, the CDR3 reads TGTGCCAGCAGCTTAGTAGGCCCCCCAGATACGCAGTATTTT.

This rearrangement joins TRBV6-4 to TRBJ1-1; TRBD1 might be the D (5 bases). Germline V gene lookup returns CDR1 MRHNA and CDR2 SNTAGT. The CDR3 contains 15 residues. Trimming shortened V by 3 bases and J by 0 bases, and 11 bases separated the two germline ends. The CDR3 loop is CASSEDSVLNTEAFF. The CDR3 DNA sequence: TGTGCCAGCAGTGAAGACAGCGTGCTGAACACTGAAGCTTTCTTT.

This chain joins TRBV11-2 and TRBJ1-5, with a possible D match to TRBD1 (5 bases). Germline V lookup: CDR1 SGHAT, CDR2 FQNNGV. CDR3 size: 16 residues. V was shortened by 2 bases and J by 6 bases, with 17 bases between the two germline ends. The CDR3 nucleotides read TGTGCCAGCAGCTTAAGATCGGGCAGGGAGGCTCAGCCCCAGCATTTT. Amino acid sequence: CASSLRSGREAQPQHF.

V is TRBV28 and J is TRBJ1-2; 12 bases align to TRBD1. V gave up 6 bases and J gave up 4 bases; unmatched junction bases: 12. This CDR3 is built from 17 residues. Per germline, CDR1 MDHEN and CDR2 SYDVKM. The CDR3, as DNA: TGTGCCAGCAGAGCCTCCGGGACAGGGGGCGGAAGCTATGGCTACACCTTC. Amino acid sequence: CASRASGTGGGSYGYTF.

The J gene is TRBJ2-1, the V gene TRBV7-6; 8 bases are shared with TRBD1. Germline V gives CDR1 SGHVS, CDR2 FNYEAQ. V dropped 5 bases and J dropped 4; count of bases not matched to a gene: 7. This CDR3 region has 15 residues. As DNA, the CDR3 is TGTGCCAGCAGCCCATTGACAGGGGCTTACAATGAGCAGTTCTTC. It is translated as CASSPLTGAYNEQFF.

The V call is TRBV5-1, the J call TRBJ2-7; 13 bases fit TRBD2. After removal of 4 bases from V and 0 bases from J, the junction contained 4 bases not matched to a gene. Per germline, CDR1 SGHRS and CDR2 YFSETQ. The length of the CDR3 is 16 residues. The DNA of the CDR3 is TGCGCCAGCAGCACCCGGACTAGCGGGGGCTCCTACGAGCAGTACTTC. Protein: CASSTRTSGGSYEQYF.

This clone was found once. The CDR3 is CASSPGQVSGNTIYF. CDR3 bases: TGTGCCAGCAGCCCCGGACAGGTCTCTGGAAACACCATATATTTT. The chain employs TRBV9 and TRBJ1-3; the match to TRBD1 covers 7 bases. CDR3 size: 15 residues. Per germline, CDR1 SGDLS and CDR2 YYNGEE. The V gene end was trimmed by 4 bases and the J gene end by 0 bases; junction bases not matched to a gene: 4.

This CDR3 reads CASSDRGLGYTF. CDR3 bases: TGTGCCAGCAGTGACAGGGGGCTTGGCTACACCTTC. The V and J genes are TRBV2 and TRBJ1-2; 8 bases align to TRBD1. Germline V gene lookup returns CDR1 SNHLY and CDR2 FYNNEI. The CDR3 is 12 amino acids. The V and J ends lost 3 bases and 7 bases, in that order; junction bases with no gene match: 1.

A note on this clone: The DNA is left out, because the CDR3 cannot be placed on it with certainty; the CDR3 is given as TCRdb lists it. The chain uses TRBV7-9 and TRBJ1-2; TRBD1 is the table's D call, not checked against the DNA. Germline V CDR1 and CDR2: SEHNR, FQNEAQ (reference sequence). Both ends counted, the CDR3 spans 13 residues. The chain's CDR3 is CASSSDVGTGSTF.

The rearrangement joins TRBV27 to TRBJ2-7; 11 bases align to TRBD2. CDR1 is MNHEY, CDR2 SMNVEV, per germline (reference sequence). Germline trimming cut 5 bases from V and 1 base from J; bases unmatched to any gene: 10. The CDR3 has 17 residues. CDR3 DNA: TGTGCCAGCAGTAAGATCCTAGCGGGGGGCTCGTCCTACGAGCAGTACTTC. Its protein is CASSKILAGGSSYEQYF.

This chain joins TRBV2 and TRBJ1-5; D possibly corresponds to TRBD1 (5 bases). The CDR3 sequence is 16 residues long. V shed 6 bases and J shed 4 bases, with 19 bases lying between them. CDR1 is SNHLY and CDR2 is FYNNEI in the germline V gene. The CDR3 reads CASSAGALGSNQPQHF. CDR3 DNA sequence: TGTGCCAGCAGCGCCGGGGCCCTAGGCTCTAATCAGCCCCAGCATTTT. The variable domain in full, completed from reference TRBV2 and TRBJ1-5, reads EPEVTQTPSHQVTQMGQEVILRCVPISNHLYFYWYRQILGQKVEFLVSFYNNEISEKSEIFDDQFSVERPDGSNFTLKIRSTKLEDSAMYFCASSAGALGSNQPQHFGDGTRLSIL.

This chain joins TRBV5-6 and TRBJ1-2; a possible D gene is TRBD1 (6 bases). The V end was cut by 0 bases, the J end by 7 bases, with 7 bases between. The CDR3 spans 12 residues. CDR1 and CDR2 from the germline V gene are SGHDT and YYEEEE. DNA of the CDR3: TGTGCCAGCAGCTTGGGGACAGTTGGCTACACCTTC. It codes for CASSLGTVGYTF.

This clone has only a few counts. The chain uses TRBV2 and TRBJ2-7; no firm D call. V was clipped by 5 bases and J by 4 bases, with 6 bases between them. This CDR3 is 11 amino acids long. Germline-derived CDR1 and CDR2 are SNHLY and FYNNEI. The CDR3 is CASSTKYEQYF. CDR3 DNA sequence: TGTGCCAGCAGTACAAAGTACGAGCAGTACTTC.